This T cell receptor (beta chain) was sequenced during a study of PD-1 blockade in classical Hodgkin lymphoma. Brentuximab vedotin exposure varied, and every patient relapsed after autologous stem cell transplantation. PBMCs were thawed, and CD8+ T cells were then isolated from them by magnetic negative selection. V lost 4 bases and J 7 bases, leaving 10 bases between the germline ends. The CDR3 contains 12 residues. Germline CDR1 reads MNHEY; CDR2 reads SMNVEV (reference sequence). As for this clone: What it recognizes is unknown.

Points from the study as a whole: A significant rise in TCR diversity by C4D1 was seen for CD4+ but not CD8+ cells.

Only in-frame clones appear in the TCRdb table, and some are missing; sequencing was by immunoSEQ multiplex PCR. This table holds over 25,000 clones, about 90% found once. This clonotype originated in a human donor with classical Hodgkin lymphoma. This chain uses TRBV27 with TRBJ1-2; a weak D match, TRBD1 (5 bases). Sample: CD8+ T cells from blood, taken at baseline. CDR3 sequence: CASSSQGFGYTF. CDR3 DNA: TGTGCCAGCAGTTCTCAGGGATTTGGCTACACCTTC.